One and the same sample provided the 8 T cell receptor beta chains below, sequenced in a study of CD8 T cells in ankylosing spondylitis. Findings of the study overall: About 8 highly homologous variants made up a TCR beta motif that seemed to typify ankylosing spondylitis blood.

TCRdb fed the 5' RACE reads into MiXCR, producing one record per CDR3 protein. The sample lists approximately 400,000 distinct CDR3 sequences; roughly 15% were seen once. Their antigens remain unidentified. The sequenced sample consisted of blood, either unsorted or a sorted T cell fraction (not recorded which). These receptors were obtained from a male donor with ankylosing spondylitis.

This clonotype showed up just a few times. Written as DNA, the CDR3 is TGTGCCAGCACCAGGACACCAGCAACTAATGAAAAACTGTTTTTT. Amino acids: CASTRTPATNEKLFF. The chain recombines TRBV12-3 or TRBV12-4 with TRBJ1-4; possibly TRBD1 for D (5 bases). CDR3 length equals 15 residues. The V end lost 7 bases, the J end lost 0 bases, and 12 bases lay between the germline ends.

The rearrangement joins TRBV5-1 to TRBJ2-3; TRBD1 aligns across 9 bases. Germline V gene sequence: CDR1 SGHRS, CDR2 YFSETQ. Trimming removed 6 bases from V and 2 bases from J; junction bases left unmatched: 7. CDR3 size: 15 residues. The CDR3 loop is CASTLGDRVTDTQYF. In DNA, the CDR3 is TGCGCCAGCACCCTTGGGGACAGGGTCACAGATACGCAGTATTTT.

This clonotype turned up a few times. This chain joins TRBV7-9 and TRBJ2-5; D is uncertain. Trimming stripped 3 bases from V and 0 bases from J, with 14 bases between. Germline V gene sequence: CDR1 SEHNR, CDR2 FQNEAQ (reference sequence). The CDR3 has 16 amino acids. CDR3 loop: CASSFGRYGNQETQYF. Written as DNA, the CDR3 is TGTGCCAGCAGCTTCGGTCGTTATGGGAACCAAGAGACCCAGTACTTC.

This clonotype has ten or more counts. The rearrangement uses TRBV2 and TRBJ2-7; D is undetermined. The CDR3 loop spans 14 amino acids. Per germline, CDR1 SNHLY and CDR2 FYNNEI. The germline V and J ends were trimmed by 5 bases and 4 bases, with 15 bases remaining between them. The DNA for the CDR3 is TGTGCCAGCAGTCCTTCTCCCTGGCGGTACGAGCAGTACTTC. Protein product: CASSPSPWRYEQYF.

This chain connects TRBV12-3 or TRBV12-4 to TRBJ2-5; 10 bases fit TRBD2. V lost 2 bases and J lost 11; bases outside the gene matches: 11. The CDR3 length is 15 residues. Written as DNA, the CDR3 is TGTGCCAGCAGTTTAAGTGGGTGGCTAGCGGGGGAGCAGTACTTC. This encodes CASSLSGWLAGEQYF.

Ten or more counts support this clonotype. V gene TRBV12-3 or TRBV12-4 combines with J gene TRBJ2-1; 9 nucleotides align to TRBD2. This CDR3 is built from 15 residues. The V and J ends lost 5 bases and 8 bases, in that order; junction bases with no gene match: 10. The CDR3 region is CASSLARLAADEQFF. DNA of the CDR3: TGTGCCAGCAGTCTCGCCCGACTAGCGGCCGATGAGCAGTTCTTC.

This clonotype came up many times. The rearrangement joins TRBV12-3 or TRBV12-4 to TRBJ1-4, with D possibly being TRBD1 (5 bases). Trimming removed 5 bases from V and 8 bases from J, with 18 bases in between. This CDR3 has 15 residues. This CDR3 is CASSLTRVLREKLFF. CDR3 coding DNA: TGTGCCAGCAGTCTGACCAGGGTACTTCGGGAAAAACTGTTTTTT.

In this sample, this clonotype turned up many times. The chain links TRBV25-1 to TRBJ2-7; 10 nucleotides line up with TRBD1. V was pared by 4 bases and J by 6 bases, with 9 bases of the junction left unmatched. Germline lookup yields CDR1 MGHDK and CDR2 SYGVNS. CDR3 length equals 15 residues. CDR3 in DNA: TGTGCCAGCAGTGGGTCGGGACAGGGGTTAGGCGAGCAGTACTTC. Residues: CASSGSGQGLGEQYF.